Listed below are T cell receptor beta chains from one sample, sequenced in a study of T-cell memory formation after mild COVID-19. TCRdb reprocessed the 5' RACE reads via MiXCR and lists one record per CDR3 protein. The sample has almost 350,000 distinct CDR3 sequences, more than 20% seen once. The material sequenced was PBMCs or a T cell subset sorted from them (not recorded which). All receptors come from a man aged 18 to 30 who had mild COVID-19 (a few samples of this study predate the infection). Cell type and time point are not known. Both conserved end residues are part of each CDR3. The order of the fields is J gene, D gene, clone size, V gene, CDR3 DNA, CDR3 protein. D genes are given only for firm matches. Not every row has a clone size; where given, it reads once, few, many or a size class.

J gene: TRBJ2-5
D gene: NA
clone size: few
V gene: TRBV5-1
CDR3 DNA: TGCGCCAGCAGCGCAGGGACGGTTCAAGAGACCCAGTACTTC
CDR3 protein: CASSAGTVQETQYF

J gene: TRBJ2-5
D gene: NA
clone size: NA
V gene: TRBV3-1
CDR3 DNA: TGTGCCAGCAGCCTCGGGACAAACGAGTACTTC
CDR3 protein: CASSLGTNEYF

J gene: TRBJ2-5
D gene: TRBD2
clone size: few
V gene: TRBV7-2
CDR3 DNA: TGTGCCAGCAGCTCGGGGGGGCTAAGACAAGAGACCCAGTACTTC
CDR3 protein: CASSSGGLRQETQYF

J gene: TRBJ2-3
D gene: NA
clone size: NA
V gene: TRBV10-3
CDR3 DNA: TGTGCCATCAGGGGGAGGGGGCTCGGCGCAGATACGCAGTATTTT
CDR3 protein: CAIRGRGLGADTQYF

J gene: TRBJ2-7
D gene: NA
clone size: few
V gene: TRBV7-2
CDR3 DNA: TGTGCCAGCAGCTCCCAAGGGGGGTACGAGCAGTACTTC
CDR3 protein: CASSSQGGYEQYF

J gene: TRBJ1-2
D gene: NA
clone size: NA
V gene: TRBV20-1
CDR3 DNA: TGCAGTGCTACAGGGGTGGGAGGCTACACCTTC
CDR3 protein: CSATGVGGYTF

J gene: TRBJ1-3
D gene: NA
clone size: NA
V gene: TRBV5-1
CDR3 DNA: TGCGCCAGCAGCTTGGTTGGGTTCTCTGGAAACACCATATATTTT
CDR3 protein: CASSLVGFSGNTIYF

J gene: TRBJ1-2
D gene: NA
clone size: few
V gene: TRBV4-1
CDR3 DNA: TGCGCCAGCAGCCAAGAGGTCAGGGGCCGCGGCTACACCTTC
CDR3 protein: CASSQEVRGRGYTF

J gene: TRBJ1-2
D gene: NA
clone size: NA
V gene: TRBV3-1
CDR3 DNA: TGTGCCAGCAGCGTCGCCGCAGGGCATTACGGCTACACCTTC
CDR3 protein: CASSVAAGHYGYTF

J gene: TRBJ2-7
D gene: NA
clone size: few
V gene: TRBV4-3
CDR3 DNA: TGCGCCAGCAGCCAAGAACTAGCTCTCGAGCAGTACTTC
CDR3 protein: CASSQELALEQYF

J gene: TRBJ2-1
D gene: TRBD1
clone size: NA
V gene: TRBV5-1
CDR3 DNA: TGCGCCAGCAGCCCGGTGGGACAGGGGAAGGACAATGAGCAGTTCTTC
CDR3 protein: CASSPVGQGKDNEQFF

J gene: TRBJ2-3
D gene: NA
clone size: NA
V gene: TRBV7-9
CDR3 DNA: TGTGCCAGCATCGATCTACTTGCCTCTAGCACAGATACGCAGTATTTT
CDR3 protein: CASIDLLASSTDTQYF

J gene: TRBJ2-6
D gene: NA
clone size: NA
V gene: TRBV2
CDR3 DNA: TGTGCCAGCAGTTTAACAGGGAGGTCTGGGGCCAACGTCCTGACTTTC
CDR3 protein: CASSLTGRSGANVLTF

J gene: TRBJ1-1
D gene: TRBD1
clone size: NA
V gene: TRBV13
CDR3 DNA: TGTGCCAGCAGCTTAAGGGGACAGAGGTATGAAGCTTTCTTT
CDR3 protein: CASSLRGQRYEAFF

J gene: TRBJ2-1
D gene: NA
clone size: few
V gene: TRBV7-2
CDR3 DNA: TGTGCCAGCAGCCAGAACCGGGATTATCATGAGCAGTTCTTC
CDR3 protein: CASSQNRDYHEQFF

J gene: TRBJ2-1
D gene: NA
clone size: NA
V gene: TRBV30
CDR3 DNA: TGTGCCTGGAGTTCTAATGAGCAGTTCTTC
CDR3 protein: CAWSSNEQFF

J gene: TRBJ1-6
D gene: NA
clone size: NA
V gene: TRBV4-2
CDR3 DNA: TGTGCCAGCAGCCAGTACGGAGTCTATTCACCCCTCCACTTT
CDR3 protein: CASSQYGVYSPLHF

J gene: TRBJ2-5
D gene: TRBD2
clone size: NA
V gene: TRBV20-1
CDR3 DNA: TGCAGTGCTAGAGTGCTAGCGGGGGGCTTGGAAGAGACCCAGTACTTC
CDR3 protein: CSARVLAGGLEETQYF

J gene: TRBJ1-5
D gene: NA
clone size: few
V gene: TRBV15
CDR3 DNA: TGTGCCACGACGGAGGGACTCAATCAGCCCCAGCATTTT
CDR3 protein: CATTEGLNQPQHF

J gene: TRBJ2-3
D gene: TRBD2
clone size: few
V gene: TRBV9
CDR3 DNA: TGTGCCAGCAGCGCCACTAGCGGGGCAAGCACAGATACGCAGTATTTT
CDR3 protein: CASSATSGASTDTQYF

J gene: TRBJ1-5
D gene: TRBD1
clone size: NA
V gene: TRBV4-1
CDR3 DNA: TGCGCCAGCAGCCAATCGACAGGGCACCATCAGCCCCAGCATTTT
CDR3 protein: CASSQSTGHHQPQHF

J gene: TRBJ1-2
D gene: NA
clone size: few
V gene: TRBV4-3
CDR3 DNA: TGCGCCAGCAGCCGAAACAGAAACTATGGCTACACCTTC
CDR3 protein: CASSRNRNYGYTF

J gene: TRBJ2-3
D gene: NA
clone size: NA
V gene: TRBV7-6
CDR3 DNA: TGTGCCAGCAGCTTGATAGCGCCCGATGGAGGTACGCAGTATTTT
CDR3 protein: CASSLIAPDGGTQYF

J gene: TRBJ2-1
D gene: TRBD2
clone size: few
V gene: TRBV27
CDR3 DNA: TGTGCCAGCAGTCTGGCTGCGGGGGGGCCCAATGAGCAGTTCTTC
CDR3 protein: CASSLAAGGPNEQFF

J gene: TRBJ1-1
D gene: NA
clone size: few
V gene: TRBV19
CDR3 DNA: TGTGCCAGTAGTGCGGGAGTTGTAGCTTTCTTT
CDR3 protein: CASSAGVVAFF

J gene: TRBJ2-3
D gene: TRBD2
clone size: NA
V gene: TRBV7-9
CDR3 DNA: TGTGCCAGCAGCACGACTAGCGGGGGGGAAGTCGCCACAGATACGCAGTATTTT
CDR3 protein: CASSTTSGGEVATDTQYF

J gene: TRBJ2-3
D gene: NA
clone size: few
V gene: TRBV7-9
CDR3 DNA: TGTGCCAGCAGCGCGTTGGGAGTAAGCACAGATACGCAGTATTTT
CDR3 protein: CASSALGVSTDTQYF

J gene: TRBJ1-3
D gene: NA
clone size: NA
V gene: TRBV5-1
CDR3 DNA: TGCGCCAGCAAAGGAGGCACGAGCTCTGGAAACACCATATATTTT
CDR3 protein: CASKGGTSSGNTIYF

J gene: TRBJ2-1
D gene: NA
clone size: many
V gene: TRBV20-1
CDR3 DNA: TGCAGTGCTAGAGTCTCCCCCCCTAACGGGCAGTTCTTC
CDR3 protein: CSARVSPPNGQFF

J gene: TRBJ1-3
D gene: NA
clone size: few
V gene: TRBV2
CDR3 DNA: TGTGCCAGCATACGGGGCAGGGGCTCTGGAAACACCATATATTTT
CDR3 protein: CASIRGRGSGNTIYF

J gene: TRBJ2-7
D gene: NA
clone size: NA
V gene: TRBV7-9
CDR3 DNA: TGTGCCAGCAGCTTCGAGACGGGATCCTACGAGCAGTACTTC
CDR3 protein: CASSFETGSYEQYF

J gene: TRBJ2-5
D gene: NA
clone size: NA
V gene: TRBV7-3
CDR3 DNA: TGTGCCAGCAGCTTACGGGCAAATCGGTCGGAGACCCAGTACTTC
CDR3 protein: CASSLRANRSETQYF

J gene: TRBJ1-6
D gene: TRBD1
clone size: NA
V gene: TRBV7-6
CDR3 DNA: TGTGCCAGCAGCTTAGCGGGGACAGGGTTCAAGTCACCCCTCCACTTT
CDR3 protein: CASSLAGTGFKSPLHF

J gene: TRBJ2-2
D gene: NA
clone size: few
V gene: TRBV5-1
CDR3 DNA: TGCGCCAGCAGCCCAAAACGACTAATCGGGGAGCTGTTTTTT
CDR3 protein: CASSPKRLIGELFF

J gene: TRBJ2-3
D gene: NA
clone size: many
V gene: TRBV7-9
CDR3 DNA: TGTGCCAGCAGCTTATCCAGGACTAATACGCAGTATTTT
CDR3 protein: CASSLSRTNTQYF

J gene: TRBJ2-1
D gene: TRBD1
clone size: few
V gene: TRBV5-1
CDR3 DNA: TGCGCCAGCAGCTTGCTAGGGACAGGGCTTTCCCTCGATGAGCAGTTCTTC
CDR3 protein: CASSLLGTGLSLDEQFF

J gene: TRBJ1-2
D gene: NA
clone size: few
V gene: TRBV20-1
CDR3 DNA: TGCAGTGCGCTGGGGACCGGGCACTATGGCTACACCTTC
CDR3 protein: CSALGTGHYGYTF

J gene: TRBJ1-1
D gene: NA
clone size: NA
V gene: TRBV2
CDR3 DNA: TGTGCCAGTAAAAAGACGGTCGCTATTGAAGCTTTCTTT
CDR3 protein: CASKKTVAIEAFF

J gene: TRBJ2-3
D gene: TRBD1
clone size: NA
V gene: TRBV29-1
CDR3 DNA: TGCAGCGTTGAAATGATCACAGGGGGGACCACAGATACGCAGTATTTT
CDR3 protein: CSVEMITGGTTDTQYF

J gene: TRBJ2-1
D gene: TRBD1
clone size: NA
V gene: TRBV27
CDR3 DNA: TGTGCCAGCAGTGCCGGGACAGGGCTCAGATATGAGCAGTTCTTC
CDR3 protein: CASSAGTGLRYEQFF

J gene: TRBJ2-1
D gene: TRBD1
clone size: NA
V gene: TRBV7-9
CDR3 DNA: TGTGCCAGCAGCGACCGGGACAGGTACGATTACAATGAGCAGTTCTTC
CDR3 protein: CASSDRDRYDYNEQFF

J gene: TRBJ2-2
D gene: NA
clone size: NA
V gene: TRBV6-6
CDR3 DNA: TGTGCCAGCAGTTACAGGGCAGCCGCGAACACCGGGGAGCTGTTTTTT
CDR3 protein: CASSYRAAANTGELFF